The 23 T cell receptor beta chains reported below all come from one sample, sequenced in a study of patients and donors after allogeneic stem cell transplantation. TCRdb analysed the RT-PCR reads with MiXCR anew, one entry per CDR3 protein. The sample shows approximately 31,000 distinct CDR3 sequences, more than 35% of them seen only once. Specimen: blood, either unsorted or a sorted T cell fraction (not recorded which). These receptors were obtained from a human donor who was either an allogeneic HSCT recipient or a stem cell or donor lymphocyte infusion donor (not recorded which). It is not recorded whose cells these are; they may come from a transplant donor.

The genes are TRBV20-1 and TRBJ2-1, with 8 nucleotides matching TRBD2. Germline V CDR1 and CDR2: DFQATT, SNEGSKA (reference sequence). The CDR3 loop spans 16 amino acids. V gave up 5 bases and J gave up 6 bases; unmatched junction bases: 15. The CDR3 here is CSAPRFGGGPLNEQFF. CDR3 sequence (DNA): TGCAGTGCTCCCCGATTTGGCGGGGGGCCCCTCAATGAGCAGTTCTTC.

This clonotype was found many times. The V gene is TRBV5-1, the J gene TRBJ1-1; D not resolved. The V and J ends lost 0 bases and 1 base respectively, with 4 bases between them. This CDR3 has 13 residues. The germline V gene has CDR1 SGHRS and CDR2 YFSETQ. The CDR3 sequence: CASSLEGNTEAFF. CDR3 DNA sequence: TGCGCCAGCAGCTTGGAGGGGAACACTGAAGCTTTCTTT. Full variable domain (outside the CDR3, taken from reference TRBV5-1 and TRBJ1-1): KAGVTQTPRYLIKTRGQQVTLSCSPISGHRSVSWYQQTPGQGLQFLFEYFSETQRNKGNFPGRFSGRQFSNSRSEMNVSTLELGDSALYLCASSLEGNTEAFFGQGTRLTVV.

This chain links TRBV4-2 with TRBJ1-4, with D uncertain. Trimming pared 0 bases from V and 4 bases from J, leaving 15 bases between. The CDR3 sequence is 17 residues long. CDR1 and CDR2 from the germline V gene are LGHNA and YNFKEQ. The CDR3 loop is CASSQDRERARNEKLFF. The CDR3, as DNA: TGTGCCAGCAGCCAAGATCGAGAACGGGCCCGTAATGAAAAACTGTTTTTT.

The chain uses TRBV12-3 or TRBV12-4 and TRBJ1-3, with 9 bases matching TRBD1. The CDR3 spans 14 residues. The V gene end was trimmed by 6 bases and the J gene end by 4 bases; junction bases not matched to a gene: 4. The CDR3 loop reads CASSWDRVGNTIYF. Written as DNA, the CDR3 is TGTGCCAGCAGCTGGGACAGGGTCGGAAACACCATATATTTT.

The chain combines TRBV7-6 with TRBJ2-2, with 8 bases matching TRBD1. The CDR3 length is 16 residues. CDR1 SGHVS and CDR2 FNYEAQ come from the germline V gene. V dropped 1 base and J dropped 5; count of bases not matched to a gene: 6. The CDR3 coding sequence is TGTGCCAGCAGCTTAGGCCCACAGGGGGGAACCGGGGAGCTGTTTTTT. This gives the protein CASSLGPQGGTGELFF.

This clonotype was found a few times. The chain has TRBV10-3 and TRBJ2-5; 12 bases are shared with TRBD2. J was trimmed by 0 bases and V by 3 bases; bases with no gene match: 17. Germline lookup yields CDR1 ENHRY and CDR2 SYGVKD. The CDR3 has 21 amino acids. The CDR3 sequence is CAISDLASSGRAFLHQETQYF. The CDR3 DNA follows: TGTGCCATCAGTGATCTCGCATCTAGCGGGAGGGCCTTCCTCCACCAAGAGACCCAGTACTTC.

The table lists this clonotype with a few counts. CDR3 DNA sequence: TGTGCCAGCAGTGTTGGATTGTACCAAGAGACCCAGTACTTC. The encoded protein is CASSVGLYQETQYF. V gene TRBV2 combines with J gene TRBJ2-5; D remains ambiguous. This CDR3 is 14 amino acids long. In germline, CDR1 is SNHLY, CDR2 FYNNEI. Deletions cut 4 bases from V and 0 bases from J, with 9 bases between.

The J gene is TRBJ2-5, the V gene TRBV12-3 or TRBV12-4; the D gene is possibly TRBD1 (5 bases). There are 15 residues in the CDR3. The V and J ends lost 5 bases and 4 bases respectively, with 17 bases between them. CDR3 region: CASSRTSTRPETQYF. CDR3 sequence (DNA): TGTGCCAGCAGTCGGACATCGACGCGGCCAGAGACCCAGTACTTC.

This clonotype was detected only a few times. The chain recombines TRBV12-3 or TRBV12-4 with TRBJ1-5; no clear D. This CDR3 spans 11 amino acids. Trimming pared 8 bases from V and 4 bases from J, leaving 6 bases between. The CDR3 sequence: CASGSNQPQHF. The CDR3 nucleotides are TGTGCCAGCGGGAGTAATCAGCCCCAGCATTTT.

This clonotype occurred a few times. The chain uses TRBV20-1 and TRBJ1-1; D unresolved. V was cut by 3 bases and J by 5 bases, with 16 bases left in between. Looked up from germline, CDR1 is DFQATT and CDR2 is SNEGSKA (reference sequence). The CDR3 is made up of 14 amino acids. For the CDR3, the DNA is TGCAGTGCTAGTAGTCGCCACCAGATAACTGAAGCTTTCTTT. It specifies CSASSRHQITEAFF.

The rearrangement uses TRBV21-1 and TRBJ2-1; the table's D call, TRBD1, has no DNA check behind it. TRBV21-1 is a recognized pseudogene. The CDR3 is 17 amino acids. This CDR3 reads CASSKRSRTGRRNEQFF. DNA of the CDR3: TGTGCCAGCAGCAAACGATCCCGGACAGGGAGGAGGAATGAGCAGTTCTTC.

J is TRBJ1-1 and V is TRBV29-1; a weak D match, TRBD1 (6 bases). Trimming left V 8 bases short and J 7 bases short, with 23 bases between. Germline V CDR1 and CDR2: SQVTM, ANQGSEA. CDR3 length: 14 residues. The CDR3 DNA is TGCAGCCGCAGAACTCCAGGGGAATACGGTGAAGCTTTCTTT. Translated, it gives CSRRTPGEYGEAFF.

The chain employs TRBV20-1 and TRBJ2-7, with TRBD2 as a possible D gene (6 bases). The germline V and J ends were trimmed by 5 bases and 7 bases, with 18 bases remaining between them. Germline lookup yields CDR1 DFQATT and CDR2 SNEGSKA (reference sequence). The CDR3 consists of 13 residues. CDR3: CSALKAGQREQYF. The CDR3 DNA reads TGCAGTGCTCTGAAGGCGGGGCAGAGGGAGCAGTACTTC.

This clonotype was picked up a small number of times. This chain uses TRBV12-3 or TRBV12-4 with TRBJ2-2; possible D gene TRBD1, 6 bases. This CDR3 has 15 residues. V was trimmed by 6 bases and J by 0 bases, leaving 11 bases between them. The CDR3 DNA is TGTGCCAGCAGCTTGGGACACCCGAACACCGGGGAGCTGTTTTTT. Residues: CASSLGHPNTGELFF.

The chain links TRBV20-1 to TRBJ1-2, with D possibly matching TRBD1 (6 bases). The CDR3 extends over 14 amino acids. Germline loops: CDR1 DFQATT, CDR2 SNEGSKA (reference sequence). Between the trimmed V and J ends, which lost 5 bases and 6 bases, there was a span of 19 bases. The CDR3 region is CSALTGSHLDGYTF. DNA for the CDR3: TGCAGTGCTCTAACAGGGTCCCATTTGGATGGCTACACCTTC.

This chain connects TRBV24-1 to TRBJ2-2; D is unresolved. The CDR3 spans 15 residues. CDR1 is KGHDR, CDR2 SFDVKD, per germline. The ends were cut back, 4 bases at V and 4 bases at J, with 12 bases in the middle. CDR3 in DNA: TGTGCCACCAGTGAGTCGGACGGTGGCACCGGGGAGCTGTTTTTT. It translates to CATSESDGGTGELFF.

This clonotype was counted ten times or more. The genes are TRBV7-6 and TRBJ1-1; D is ambiguous. The germline V gene has CDR1 SGHVS and CDR2 FNYEAQ. V lost 5 bases to trimming and J lost 0 bases, with 10 bases between them. This CDR3 contains 14 residues. The CDR3 nucleotides read TGTGCCAGCAGCCCTCGGTCCGTGAACACTGAAGCTTTCTTT. Its protein product is CASSPRSVNTEAFF.

This clonotype was detected a few times. The genes are TRBV19 and TRBJ1-1, with D tentatively TRBD1 (5 bases). Trimming cost V 6 bases and J 0 bases, with 11 bases left between them. The CDR3 totals 14 residues. The germline CDR1 and CDR2 sequences are LNHDA and SQIVND (reference sequence). The CDR3 reads CASRRQFMNTEAFF. The CDR3 DNA is TGTGCCAGTAGACGACAGTTTATGAACACTGAAGCTTTCTTT. The full variable domain, its missing parts supplied by reference TRBV19 and TRBJ1-1, is DGGITQSPKYLFRKEGQNVTLSCEQNLNHDAMYWYRQDPGQGLRLIYYSQIVNDFQKGDIAEGYSVSREKKESFPLTVTSAQKNPTAFYLCASRRQFMNTEAFFGQGTRLTVV.

The chain is built from TRBV7-9 and TRBJ2-1; weak D call: TRBD2 (7 bases). CDR3 length: 15 residues. The V gene's germline CDR1 is SEHNR and CDR2 FQNEAQ (reference sequence). The CDR3 loop is CATRGKTSRLDEQFF. CDR3 nucleotide sequence: TGTGCAACAAGGGGGAAGACTAGCCGACTGGATGAGCAGTTCTTC.

This clonotype appeared a few times. The rearrangement links TRBV29-1 to TRBJ1-1, with a possible D match to TRBD1 (6 bases). This CDR3 is 13 amino acids long. The V gene lost 3 bases and the J gene lost 4 bases, with 12 bases spanning the gap. Germline loops: CDR1 SQVTM, CDR2 ANQGSEA. The CDR3 loop is CSVDGRGSTEAFF. The CDR3 DNA reads TGCAGCGTTGATGGAAGGGGGAGCACTGAAGCTTTCTTT.

J is TRBJ2-1 and V is TRBV7-2; 7 bases agree with TRBD1. From germline, CDR1 is SGHTA and CDR2 FQGNSA. The CDR3 is 15 residues long. Trimming at V came to 5 bases and at J to 10 bases, leaving 14 bases not matched to a gene. The CDR3 coding sequence is TGTGCCAGCAGCCCAAGGACAGGACTTTTACGGGAGCAGTTCTTC. Protein sequence: CASSPRTGLLREQFF.

V is TRBV24-1 and J is TRBJ2-1; 9 positions agree with TRBD2. CDR1 and CDR2 (germline): KGHDR, SFDVKD. The CDR3 consists of 16 residues. The V segment lost 3 bases and the J segment 2 bases; nucleotides outside the gene matches: 4. The DNA for the CDR3 is TGTGCCACCAGTGATGGATCTAGCGGGACCTACAATGAGCAGTTCTTC. Its translation: CATSDGSSGTYNEQFF.

This clonotype was counted a few times. This rearrangement joins TRBV14 to TRBJ1-2; 9 bases are shared with TRBD1. The V segment lost 5 bases and the J segment 7 bases; nucleotides outside the gene matches: 14. CDR3 length: 16 amino acids. Looked up from germline, CDR1 is SGHDN and CDR2 is FVKESK. CDR3 DNA: TGTGCCAGCAGCTCCCACCGGGACAGGGTTGGAAGTGGCTACACCTTC. Protein sequence: CASSSHRDRVGSGYTF.